A single sample is the source of the 21 T cell receptor beta chains below, sequenced in a study of beta chain features in type 1 diabetes. Study outcomes and limitations: In every one of the four CD4+ subsets, TCRB CDR3s were moderately but significantly shorter in Type 1 diabetes patients.

No antigen has been assigned to these receptors. TCRB transcripts that were expressed got sequenced, as all of the isolated RNA had been reverse transcribed. Clones were read by immunoSEQ multiplex PCR, and TCRdb kept only the in-frame ones, dropping some. This repertoire shows 250,000 to 300,000 clones, approximately 15% found once; its top ten account for about 0.017%. Specimen: naive CD4+ T cells from blood. These TCRs come from a man in his thirties or forties with type 1 diabetes.

Comments on this clone: Other DNA sequences in the same sample also yield this CDR3. The gene calls are TRBV7-9 and TRBJ2-5; 11 bases are shared with TRBD2. Per the germline V gene, CDR1 is SEHNR and CDR2 is FQNEAQ (reference sequence). This CDR3 is 13 amino acids long. V shed 8 bases, J shed 5 bases, and the junction held 4 bases outside the gene matches. CDR3 sequence reads: CASELAGAETQYF. CDR3 nucleotides: TGTGCCAGCGAACTAGCGGGAGCCGAGACCCAGTACTTC. Full variable domain (missing parts from reference TRBV7-9 and TRBJ2-5): DTGVSQNPRHKITKRGQNVTFRCDPISEHNRLYWYRQTLGQGPEFLTYFQNEAQLEKSRLLSDRFSAERPKGSFSTLEIQRTEQGDSAMYLCASELAGAETQYFGPGTRLLVL.

This chain connects TRBV11-2 to TRBJ2-6, with D perhaps matching TRBD2 (5 bases). The CDR3 is 15 amino acids. Deletions cut 3 bases from V and 2 bases from J, with 8 bases between. Germline V gene data show CDR1 as SGHAT and CDR2 as FQNNGV. The CDR3 reads CASSLTNPGANVLTF. The CDR3 nucleotides read TGTGCCAGCAGCTTGACTAATCCTGGGGCCAACGTCCTGACTTTC.

In DNA, the CDR3 is TGCGCCAGCAGCTTGGGTCTCGGGGTCCCTGAAGCTTTCTTT. Protein product: CASSLGLGVPEAFF. The chain couples TRBV5-1 to TRBJ1-1; D is undetermined. V lost 0 bases and J lost 6, with 12 bases in between. The CDR3 is 14 residues long. Germline V gene sequence: CDR1 SGHRS, CDR2 YFSETQ.

This clone was seen only a few times. The chain carries TRBV10-3 and TRBJ2-3; D is undetermined. The V gene lost 10 bases and the J gene lost 2 bases, with 13 bases spanning the gap. Germline-derived CDR1 and CDR2 are ENHRY and SYGVKD. The CDR3 length is 13 residues. For the CDR3, the DNA is TGTGCCACCATAGGCGGCGACACAGATACGCAGTATTTT. Residues: CATIGGDTDTQYF.

This clone was detected only a few times. The chain employs TRBV7-9 and TRBJ2-7; 14 nucleotides agree with TRBD2. Germline values: CDR1 SEHNR, CDR2 FQNEAQ (reference sequence). V lost 4 bases to trimming and J lost 5 bases; unmatched junction nucleotides: 4. The CDR3 loop spans 15 amino acids. CDR3 sequence (DNA): TGTGCCAGCAGCTCCGGACTAGCGGGAGGCGACGAGCAGTACTTC. Its translation is CASSSGLAGGDEQYF.

This clone was detected only a few times. Other nucleotide sequences in the sample specify the same CDR3. V and J are TRBV18 and TRBJ2-7; TRBD1 is a possible D gene (6 bases). CDR1 and CDR2 (germline): KGHSH, LQKENI. The CDR3 loop spans 13 amino acids. V lost 0 bases and J lost 4, with 7 bases in between. Here the CDR3 DNA reads TGTGCCAGCTCACCACCAGGGGGTTACGAGCAGTACTTC. It encodes CASSPPGGYEQYF.

This clone was detected once. The genes are TRBV18 and TRBJ2-1; TRBD2 matches 10 bases. Germline CDR1 and CDR2: KGHSH and LQKENI. V dropped 3 bases and J dropped 2; count of bases not matched to a gene: 7. The CDR3 sequence is 17 residues long. The CDR3 protein is CASSPFRAGGPYNEQFF. The DNA of the CDR3 is TGTGCCAGCTCACCTTTCCGAGCGGGAGGGCCCTACAATGAGCAGTTCTTC. Using reference TRBV18 and TRBJ2-1 for the parts outside the CDR3, the full variable domain is NAGVMQNPRHLVRRRGQEARLRCSPMKGHSHVYWYRQLPEEGLKFMVYLQKENIIDESGMPKERFSAEFPKEGPSILRIQQVVRGDSAAYFCASSPFRAGGPYNEQFFGPGTRLTVL.

The rearrangement joins TRBV6-1 to TRBJ1-5, with D possibly being TRBD1 (5 bases). Germline V CDR1 and CDR2: MNHNS, SASEGT. The CDR3 consists of 13 residues. Trimming left V 8 bases short and J 0 bases short, with 8 bases between. The CDR3 DNA reads as TGTGCCAGCTGGGGGGATAGCAATCAGCCCCAGCATTTT. Translation: CASWGDSNQPQHF.

This clone was observed a few times. CDR3 amino acids: CAWSPGTSRPDTQYF. CDR3 coding DNA: TGTGCCTGGAGTCCCGGGACTAGCCGGCCAGATACGCAGTATTTT. J is TRBJ2-3 and V is TRBV30, with TRBD2 matching 9 bases. CDR1 and CDR2 (germline): GTSNPN, SVGIG (reference sequence). Losses at the gene ends were 2 bases for V and 4 bases for J; bases not matched to a gene: 7. There are 15 residues in the CDR3. Together with reference TRBV30 and TRBJ2-3, the CDR3 gives the full variable domain: SQTIHQWPATLVQPVGSPLSLECTVEGTSNPNLYWYRQAAGRGLQLLFYSVGIGQISSEVPQNLSASRPQDRQFILSSKKLLLSDSGFYLCAWSPGTSRPDTQYFGPGTRLTVL.

V gene TRBV5-4 combines with J gene TRBJ2-2; no reliable D call. The germline gives CDR1 SGHNT, CDR2 YYREEE (reference sequence). The CDR3 extends over 14 amino acids. Trimming stripped 5 bases from V and 1 base from J, with 9 bases between. The DNA for the CDR3 is TGTGCCAGCAGGCCTTCAGGGAACACCGGGGAGCTGTTTTTT. It encodes CASRPSGNTGELFF. The whole variable domain, remainder taken from reference TRBV5-4 and TRBJ2-2, is ETGVTQSPTHLIKTRGQQVTLRCSSQSGHNTVSWYQQALGQGPQFIFQYYREEENGRGNFPPRFSGLQFPNYSSELNVNALELDDSALYLCASRPSGNTGELFFGEGSRLTVL.

A remark on this clone: The junction shows a germline mismatch at one end, possibly a read error. The gene calls are TRBV2 and TRBJ2-1, with TRBD2 identical over 13 bases. Germline V lookup: CDR1 SNHLY, CDR2 FYNNEI. CDR3 length: 15 residues. The CDR3 DNA follows: TGTGCCAGCCGTGAGGGACTAGCGGGATACAATGAGCAGTTCTTC. Amino acid sequence: CASREGLAGYNEQFF.

This clone was counted a few times. V is TRBV14 and J is TRBJ2-5; D is perhaps TRBD1 (6 bases). Germline loops: CDR1 SGHDN, CDR2 FVKESK. The CDR3 is 13 amino acids. V gave up 2 bases and J gave up 6 bases, with 10 bases separating them. This CDR3 is CASSQLGGKTQYF. The CDR3 DNA follows: TGTGCCAGCAGCCAACTAGGGGGAAAGACCCAGTACTTC.

This clone came up a few times. The chain carries TRBV4-2 and TRBJ2-1; 11 nucleotides align to TRBD2. CDR3 size: 14 residues. After removal of 4 bases from V and 7 bases from J, the junction contained 3 bases not matched to a gene. Germline CDR1 LGHNA, CDR2 YNFKEQ. The CDR3 nucleotides are TGTGCCAGCAGCCCCCGACTAGCGGGAAATGAGCAGTTCTTC. This translates into CASSPRLAGNEQFF.

This chain joins TRBV5-1 and TRBJ2-7, with D perhaps TRBD1 (6 bases). Trimming took 4 bases from V and 5 from J, leaving 16 bases between them. The CDR3 sequence is 14 residues long. The germline CDR1 and CDR2 sequences are SGHRS and YFSETQ. The CDR3 nucleotides are TGCGCCAGCAGCCTACGGACAGCGGTAAACGAGCAGTACTTC. This translates into CASSLRTAVNEQYF.

This clone has just a few counts. The chain recombines TRBV7-9 with TRBJ1-5; no reliable D call. From germline, CDR1 is SEHNR and CDR2 FQNEAQ (reference sequence). The germline V and J ends were trimmed by 4 bases and 5 bases, with 12 bases remaining between them. This CDR3 region has 14 residues. The CDR3 coding sequence is TGTGCCAGCAGCTCGACAAACCCCGATCAGCCCCAGCATTTT. It is translated as CASSSTNPDQPQHF.

This sequence joins TRBV7-9 and TRBJ2-4, with 9 bases fitting TRBD2. The CDR3 runs to 17 residues. V was pared by 1 base and J by 3 bases, with 7 bases of the junction left unmatched. CDR1 is SEHNR and CDR2 is FQNEAQ in the germline V gene (reference sequence). CDR3 amino acids: CASSLDLAGLSKNIQYF. CDR3 coding DNA: TGTGCCAGCAGCTTAGACCTAGCGGGGTTGAGCAAAAACATTCAGTACTTC.

V and J are TRBV6-6 and TRBJ1-5; D unresolved. This CDR3 comprises 14 residues. Germline CDR1 is MNHNY and CDR2 is SVGAGI (reference sequence). With 6 bases removed from V and 0 bases from J, the gap between germline ends came to 9 bases. In DNA form, the CDR3 reads TGTGCCAGCAGCGCGGCAGATAGCAATCAGCCCCAGCATTTT. Amino acids: CASSAADSNQPQHF.

This chain uses TRBV30 with TRBJ2-7; D remains ambiguous. Looked up from germline, CDR1 is GTSNPN and CDR2 is SVGIG (reference sequence). V was shortened by 3 bases and J by 12 bases, with 21 bases between the two germline ends. The CDR3 sequence is 13 residues long. As DNA, the CDR3 is TGTGCCTGGAGCTCCCCTCTGGCCCGCCTTTCGTACTTC. This sequence encodes CAWSSPLARLSYF. Looking up the rest from reference TRBV30 and TRBJ2-7 gives the full variable domain: SQTIHQWPATLVQPVGSPLSLECTVEGTSNPNLYWYRQAAGRGLQLLFYSVGIGQISSEVPQNLSASRPQDRQFILSSKKLLLSDSGFYLCAWSSPLARLSYFGPGTRLTVT.

This clone appeared a few times. This chain connects TRBV29-1 to TRBJ2-1; 9 bases are a match to TRBD2. Germline loops: CDR1 SQVTM, CDR2 ANQGSEA. The CDR3 length is 13 residues. V shed 5 bases, J shed 8 bases, and the junction held 7 bases outside the gene matches. CDR3 protein: CSVRREGPYEQFF. CDR3 bases: TGCAGCGTTCGGCGGGAGGGCCCCTATGAGCAGTTCTTC.

This clone has more than one count but fewer than ten. The CDR3 nucleotides are TGTGCCAGCAGCCACTCGCCAGGCGACGGCTACACCTTC. It yields the protein CASSHSPGDGYTF. The chain joins TRBV14 to TRBJ1-2, with D uncertain. This CDR3 spans 13 amino acids. Germline CDR1 SGHDN, CDR2 FVKESK. Trimming took off 3 bases at V and 8 bases at J, with 13 bases between the two ends.

J is TRBJ1-1 and V is TRBV15, with 7 bases matching TRBD1. V trimming: 0 bases; J trimming: 1 base; junction bases outside the gene matches: 2. The CDR3 sequence is 15 residues long. CDR1 and CDR2 from the germline V gene are LNHNV and YYDKDF (reference sequence). The CDR3 DNA reads as TGTGCCACCAGCAGAGAGGACAGGTGGAACACTGAAGCTTTCTTT. Translation gives CATSREDRWNTEAFF.